The clone carrying this T cell receptor beta chain was found once. Original analysis: Using reference gene primer amplification, nucleated cell counts were estimated. Here immunoSEQ multiplex PCR was the method, and the copy in TCRdb shows in-frame clones only, minus some. V, J and clone size derive from that table, while D and trimming were established from the DNA sequence. The table lists roughly 33,000 clones, around 84% of them singletons. This specimen belongs to a study of blood T cell repertoires in COVID-19. About the research overall: From the United States, Italy and Spain came samples of acute and convalescent COVID-19. PBMCs, B-cell-depleted T cells, or T cells provided the cDNA or gDNA that made up the material.

The V gene's germline CDR1 is LNHDA and CDR2 SQIVND (reference sequence). This CDR3 has 13 amino acids. V lost 7 bases to trimming and J lost 1 base, with 10 bases between them. The sample taken for sequencing was peripheral blood. The receptor comes from a human donor with acute or convalescent COVID-19. The donor label of this sample is uncertain. The genes are TRBV19 and TRBJ2-5, with no clear D. CDR3 sequence (DNA): TGTGCCAGTAAATACCAGGCCCAAGAGACCCAGTACTTC. It yields the protein CASKYQAQETQYF.